This entry is about one T cell receptor beta chain. CDR1 and CDR2 from the germline V gene are SGDLS and YYNGEE. The CDR3 length is 15 residues. Trimming stripped 4 bases from V and 4 bases from J, with 14 bases between. These data come from a study of control samples from healthy donors and cancer patients. The data were produced by immunoSEQ multiplex PCR, yet TCRdb's version contains in-frame clones alone and is incomplete. The table lists some 28,000 clones, around 80% of them singletons. Sequenced sample: PBMCs. The source of this sequence is a man aged 55 to 69 with head and neck cancer. V usage is TRBV9 and J usage is TRBJ2-2; possible D gene TRBD2, 5 bases. The CDR3 here is CASSPSGGSTGELFF. CDR3 in DNA: TGTGCCAGCAGCCCCTCCGGTGGGAGCACCGGGGAGCTGTTTTTT. Full variable domain (missing parts from reference TRBV9 and TRBJ2-2): DSGVTQTPKHLITATGQRVTLRCSPRSGDLSVYWYQQSLDQGLQFLIQYYNGEERAKGNILERFSAQQFPDLHSELNLSSLELGDSALYFCASSPSGGSTGELFFGEGSRLTVL.